Listed here are 12 T cell receptor beta chains from one sample, sequenced in a study of T cell responses to AZD1222 COVID-19 vaccine. The repertoire was sequenced with immunoSEQ multiplex PCR; TCRdb's copy has only in-frame clones and lacks some. The sample contains some 150,000 clones, over 85% of which appear only once. The sample was peripheral blood, taken 28 days after the second AZD1222 dose. All receptors derive from an adult who received the AZD1222 COVID-19 vaccine.

The CDR3 region is CASSQEWGPGLRYEQYF. The CDR3 DNA reads TGCGCCAGCAGCCAAGAGTGGGGGCCAGGACTGCGCTACGAGCAGTACTTC. The chain recombines TRBV4-3 with TRBJ2-7; D is perhaps TRBD1 (6 bases). The length of the CDR3 is 17 residues. Trimming took off 0 bases at V and 3 bases at J, with 18 bases between the two ends. CDR1 is LGHNA and CDR2 is YSLEER in the germline V gene.

The chain combines TRBV4-1 with TRBJ1-1; D unclear. V was shortened by 0 bases and J by 5 bases, with 16 bases between the two germline ends. Germline values: CDR1 MGHRA, CDR2 YSYEKL. This CDR3 has 16 residues. CDR3 coding DNA: TGCGCCAGCAGCCAAGAAGGTAGGGTCCATCCGACTGAAGCTTTCTTT. It specifies CASSQEGRVHPTEAFF.

The chain carries TRBV11-1 and TRBJ1-2; TRBD1 matches 7 bases. V dropped 2 bases and J dropped 0; count of bases not matched to a gene: 6. This CDR3 comprises 16 residues. Per the germline V gene, CDR1 is SGHAT and CDR2 is FQDESV (reference sequence). CDR3 protein: CASSLSGQITNYGYTF. Here the CDR3 DNA reads TGTGCCAGCAGCTTATCGGGACAGATCACTAACTATGGCTACACCTTC.

The rearrangement uses TRBV5-8 and TRBJ1-2; no definite D call. Between the trimmed V and J ends, which lost 1 base and 2 bases, there was a span of 3 bases. Germline-derived CDR1 and CDR2 are SGHTS and YDEGEE. This CDR3 comprises 12 residues. The CDR3 protein is CASSLSNYGYTF. The DNA for the CDR3 is TGTGCCAGCAGCTTGAGCAACTATGGCTACACCTTC.

The J gene is TRBJ2-3, the V gene TRBV5-4; D gene unclear. CDR3 length equals 15 residues. V was cut by 2 bases and J by 1 base, with 11 bases left in between. Germline-derived CDR1 and CDR2 are SGHNT and YYREEE (reference sequence). CDR3 bases: TGTGCCAGCAGCTTAGAGCTGGGTGGCACAGATACGCAGTATTTT. Protein product: CASSLELGGTDTQYF.

This clone has a handful of counts. The chain is built from TRBV19 and TRBJ2-1; 11 nucleotides agree with TRBD2. With V trimmed by 5 bases and J by 7 bases, 13 bases remained unmatched. Germline V gene data show CDR1 as LNHDA and CDR2 as SQIVND (reference sequence). The CDR3 is 17 amino acids. The CDR3 is CASSFPPGLAVRNEQFF. CDR3 nucleotides: TGTGCCAGTAGTTTTCCCCCGGGACTAGCGGTACGGAATGAGCAGTTCTTC.

J is TRBJ2-7 and V is TRBV28; D gene ambiguous. The germline V gene has CDR1 MDHEN and CDR2 SYDVKM. V was shortened by 7 bases and J by 2 bases, with 9 bases between the two germline ends. The CDR3 covers 12 residues. Written as DNA, the CDR3 is TGTGCCAGCAATGAACAGACCTACGAGCAGTACTTC. Its protein product is CASNEQTYEQYF.

V and J are TRBV27 and TRBJ2-1; no definite D call. The CDR3 has 16 amino acids. From germline, CDR1 is MNHEY and CDR2 SMNVEV (reference sequence). Trimming cost V 5 bases and J 0 bases, with 14 bases left between them. The CDR3 DNA is TGTGCCAGCAGTGAACGACCGGGCGGCTCCTACAATGAGCAGTTCTTC. Its protein is CASSERPGGSYNEQFF.

The chain carries TRBV6-6 and TRBJ1-5, with D possibly TRBD1 on 6 matching bases. This CDR3 region has 15 residues. Germline assignment: CDR1 MNHNY and CDR2 SVGAGI (reference sequence). Trimming removed 4 bases at V and 2 bases at J, with 12 bases between. The CDR3: CASSFQQGGNQPQHF. The CDR3 region has the DNA TGTGCCAGCAGTTTCCAACAGGGAGGCAATCAGCCCCAGCATTTT.

CDR3 sequence (DNA): TGTGCCAGCTCACCGTCACTAGCGGGAGGGCTCTACAATGAGCAGTTCTTC. Protein: CASSPSLAGGLYNEQFF. The chain uses TRBV18 and TRBJ2-1; TRBD2 aligns across 13 bases. Germline assignment: CDR1 KGHSH and CDR2 LQKENI. The CDR3 covers 17 residues. With V trimmed by 3 bases and J by 3 bases, 5 bases remained unmatched.

The V call is TRBV24-1, the J call TRBJ1-2; D is perhaps TRBD1 (5 bases). The CDR3 contains 13 residues. Trimming cost V 4 bases and J 4 bases, with 9 bases left between them. Germline-derived CDR1 and CDR2 are KGHDR and SFDVKD. Here the CDR3 reads CATSEGRTYGYTF. CDR3 bases: TGTGCCACCAGTGAGGGACGGACCTATGGCTACACCTTC.

The V and J genes are TRBV28 and TRBJ1-5; D is unclear. Per germline, CDR1 MDHEN and CDR2 SYDVKM. The V gene lost 5 bases and the J gene lost 7 bases, with 12 bases spanning the gap. CDR3 length: 13 amino acids. The CDR3 sequence: CASSILGMQPQHF. CDR3 nucleotides: TGTGCCAGCAGTATCCTAGGGATGCAGCCCCAGCATTTT.